These 15 T cell receptor beta chains were all obtained from the same sample, sequenced in a study of CD8+ T cells in alopecia areata. It was cDNA, reverse transcribed from extracted RNA, that served as the sequencing template. Repertoires were generated with immunoSEQ multiplex PCR, while TCRdb's copy carries only in-frame clones and drops some. Of roughly 250,000 clones listed, under 80% are singletons. This sample comprised CD4+ T cells sorted from blood, obtained at week 0. These receptors were obtained from a human donor with alopecia areata.

The rearrangement uses TRBV2 and TRBJ1-5, with 7 nucleotides matching TRBD1. The CDR3 runs to 13 residues. V shed 6 bases, J shed 4 bases, and the junction held 3 bases outside the gene matches. In germline, CDR1 is SNHLY, CDR2 FYNNEI. The DNA for the CDR3 is TGTGCCAGCAGACAGGGGCAGAATCAGCCCCAGCATTTT. Protein product: CASRQGQNQPQHF. The whole variable domain, remainder taken from reference TRBV2 and TRBJ1-5, is EPEVTQTPSHQVTQMGQEVILRCVPISNHLYFYWYRQILGQKVEFLVSFYNNEISEKSEIFDDQFSVERPDGSNFTLKIRSTKLEDSAMYFCASRQGQNQPQHFGDGTRLSIL.

This clone was observed a few times. V is TRBV21-1 and J is TRBJ1-1. TRBV21-1 is tagged as a pseudogene. The CDR3 has 13 amino acids. The CDR3 DNA follows: TGTGCCAGCAGAACCCCGGGGGCCACTGAAGCTTTCTTT. Protein product: CASRTPGATEAFF.

This clone was detected only a few times. Other DNA sequences in the same sample also yield this CDR3. V is TRBV30 and J is TRBJ1-1; a weak D match, TRBD1 (6 bases). The V gene's germline CDR1 is GTSNPN and CDR2 SVGIG (reference sequence). V was cut by 2 bases and J by 2 bases, with 9 bases left in between. CDR3 size: 13 residues. CDR3 nucleotide sequence: TGTGCCTGGAGTTCGACAGGAAACACTGAAGCTTTCTTT. As protein: CAWSSTGNTEAFF.

The rearrangement uses TRBV29-1 and TRBJ2-5; D may correspond to TRBD1 or TRBD2 (5 bases each). Germline CDR1 SQVTM, CDR2 ANQGSEA. This CDR3 has 12 residues. Trimming took off 7 bases at V and 4 bases at J, with 13 bases between the two ends. The chain's CDR3 is CSGSGPGETQYF. The CDR3 bases are TGCAGCGGATCGGGACCGGGAGAGACCCAGTACTTC.

The chain carries TRBV5-1 and TRBJ1-1; 7 nucleotides match TRBD1. CDR3 size: 16 residues. Germline CDR1 and CDR2: SGHRS and YFSETQ. With 1 base clipped from V and 0 bases from J, the junction kept 6 bases outside the gene matches. The DNA for the CDR3 is TGCGCCAGCAGCTTGTCGGGGACAGCGATGAACACTGAAGCTTTCTTT. Protein product: CASSLSGTAMNTEAFF. Together with reference TRBV5-1 and TRBJ1-1, the CDR3 gives the full variable domain: KAGVTQTPRYLIKTRGQQVTLSCSPISGHRSVSWYQQTPGQGLQFLFEYFSETQRNKGNFPGRFSGRQFSNSRSEMNVSTLELGDSALYLCASSLSGTAMNTEAFFGQGTRLTVV.

This clone appeared a few times. V is TRBV5-1 and J is TRBJ2-7; D perhaps matches TRBD1 (5 bases). The V end lost 5 bases, the J end lost 3 bases, and 12 bases lay between the germline ends. The CDR3 sequence is 13 residues long. Germline V gene data show CDR1 as SGHRS and CDR2 as YFSETQ. The CDR3 coding sequence is TGCGCCAGCAGTCACGACAGTTTCTACGAGCAGTACTTC. This codes for CASSHDSFYEQYF.

The chain combines TRBV30 with TRBJ2-7; 8 bases align to TRBD2. CDR3 length: 18 residues. The germline gives CDR1 GTSNPN, CDR2 SVGIG (reference sequence). The J segment lost 0 bases and the V segment lost 0 bases, leaving 13 bases of the junction unmatched. This CDR3 is CAWSVFWPRGALSYEQYF. The CDR3 nucleotides are TGTGCCTGGAGTGTATTCTGGCCGCGGGGGGCCCTCTCCTACGAGCAGTACTTC.

This CDR3 reads CASSGQWDNEQFF. CDR3 DNA: TGTGCCAGCAGTGGACAGTGGGACAATGAGCAGTTCTTC. The chain joins TRBV2 to TRBJ2-1; weak D call: TRBD1 (5 bases). Germline CDR1 reads SNHLY; CDR2 reads FYNNEI. V shed 4 bases and J shed 5 bases, with 9 bases lying between them. CDR3 size: 13 residues.

The gene calls are TRBV30 and TRBJ1-6; D is unresolved. V was trimmed by 1 base and J by 5 bases, leaving 6 bases between them. Germline lookup yields CDR1 GTSNPN and CDR2 SVGIG (reference sequence). The CDR3 covers 13 residues. In DNA, the CDR3 is TGTGCCTGGAGTGGACGGGATAATTCACCCCTCCACTTT. Protein sequence: CAWSGRDNSPLHF.

The rearrangement uses TRBV30 and TRBJ2-7; D not resolved. The V and J ends lost 0 bases and 1 base respectively, with 13 bases between them. The CDR3 runs 15 residues. CDR1 and CDR2 (germline): GTSNPN, SVGIG (reference sequence). For the CDR3, the DNA is TGTGCCTGGAGTGTACTCGGAAGTATTTCCTACGAGCAGTACTTC. Translation gives CAWSVLGSISYEQYF.

DNA for the CDR3: TGTGCCAGCAGCTTAGACAGGAACACCGGGGAGCTGTTTTTT. Translation gives CASSLDRNTGELFF. The gene calls are TRBV7-3 and TRBJ2-2, with D perhaps matching TRBD1 (5 bases). The germline V and J ends were trimmed by 2 bases and 1 base, with 5 bases remaining between them. Germline CDR1 SGHTA, CDR2 FQGTGA. The CDR3 loop spans 14 amino acids.

V is TRBV5-6 and J is TRBJ2-5; D gene ambiguous. The V gene's germline CDR1 is SGHDT and CDR2 YYEEEE. This CDR3 has 13 amino acids. Trimming pared 2 bases from V and 4 bases from J, leaving 9 bases between. DNA of the CDR3: TGTGCCAGCAGCTTTGGCCTTGGAGAGACCCAGTACTTC. Its translation: CASSFGLGETQYF.

Note on this clone: Other DNA sequences in the sample encode the same CDR3. CDR3 in amino acids: CSVEIGGNQPQHF. The CDR3 DNA is TGCAGCGTGGAGATAGGGGGCAATCAGCCCCAGCATTTT. The rearrangement uses TRBV29-1 and TRBJ1-5, with D tentatively TRBD1 (5 bases). The CDR3 is 13 amino acids. Trimming cost V 6 bases and J 2 bases, with 11 bases left between them. Germline CDR1 SQVTM, CDR2 ANQGSEA.

The rearrangement uses TRBV6-5 and TRBJ2-4, with TRBD2 as a possible D gene (6 bases). Trimming left V 5 bases short and J 9 bases short, with 14 bases between. This CDR3 has 13 amino acids. The V gene's germline CDR1 is MNHEY and CDR2 SVGAGI. The DNA of the CDR3 is TGTGCCAGCAGTCCCTTGAGGGGAGGCATTCAGTACTTC. It is translated as CASSPLRGGIQYF.

The chain joins TRBV2 to TRBJ2-1, with no clear D. With 3 bases removed from V and 0 bases from J, the gap between germline ends came to 9 bases. The CDR3 sequence is 15 residues long. The germline CDR1 and CDR2 sequences are SNHLY and FYNNEI. CDR3 residues: CASSDGSRSYNEQFF. DNA for the CDR3: TGTGCCAGCAGTGATGGCTCCCGCTCCTACAATGAGCAGTTCTTC.